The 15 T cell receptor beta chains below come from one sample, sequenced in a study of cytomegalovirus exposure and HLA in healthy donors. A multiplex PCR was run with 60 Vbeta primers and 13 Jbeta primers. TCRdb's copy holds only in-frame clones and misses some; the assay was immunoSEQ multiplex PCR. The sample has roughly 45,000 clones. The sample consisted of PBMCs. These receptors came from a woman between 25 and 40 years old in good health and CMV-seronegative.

The CDR3 is CASSQTSGRGRGNIQYF. CDR3 in DNA: TGCGCCAGCAGCCAGACTAGCGGGAGGGGTCGGGGAAACATTCAGTACTTC. V usage is TRBV5-1 and J usage is TRBJ2-4; 14 positions agree with TRBD2. The junction had 9 bases not matched to a gene; V was cut back by 4 bases and J by 6 bases. Germline V gives CDR1 SGHRS, CDR2 YFSETQ. The CDR3 has 17 amino acids.

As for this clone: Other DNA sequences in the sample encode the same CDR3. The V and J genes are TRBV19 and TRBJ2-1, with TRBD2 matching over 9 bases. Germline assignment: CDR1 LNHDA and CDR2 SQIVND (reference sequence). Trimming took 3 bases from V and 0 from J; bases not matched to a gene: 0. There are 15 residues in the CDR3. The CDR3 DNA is TGTGCCAGTAGTATGACTAGCGGCTCCTACAATGAGCAGTTCTTC. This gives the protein CASSMTSGSYNEQFF.

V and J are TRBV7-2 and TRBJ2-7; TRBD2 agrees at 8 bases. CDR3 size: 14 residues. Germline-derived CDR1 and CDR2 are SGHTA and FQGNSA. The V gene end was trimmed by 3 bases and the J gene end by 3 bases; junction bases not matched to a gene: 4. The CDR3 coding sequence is TGTGCCAGCAGCTTCGGGGCGGGGGGCTACGAGCAGTACTTC. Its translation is CASSFGAGGYEQYF.

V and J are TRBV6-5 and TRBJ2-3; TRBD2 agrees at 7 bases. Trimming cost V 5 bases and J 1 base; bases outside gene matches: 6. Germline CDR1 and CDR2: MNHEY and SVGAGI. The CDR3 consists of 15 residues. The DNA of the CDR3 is TGTGCCAGCAGTCGACTAGCCGCAGGCACAGATACGCAGTATTTT. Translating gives CASSRLAAGTDTQYF.

In nucleotides, the CDR3 is TGTGCCAGCCAAAGAGGGACTAGCGGCCTGCAAGAGACCCAGTACTTC. It yields the protein CASQRGTSGLQETQYF. This sequence joins TRBV2 and TRBJ2-5; TRBD2 matches 11 bases. Germline V gene lookup returns CDR1 SNHLY and CDR2 FYNNEI. With V trimmed by 8 bases and J by 2 bases, 10 bases remained unmatched. The CDR3 is 16 residues long.

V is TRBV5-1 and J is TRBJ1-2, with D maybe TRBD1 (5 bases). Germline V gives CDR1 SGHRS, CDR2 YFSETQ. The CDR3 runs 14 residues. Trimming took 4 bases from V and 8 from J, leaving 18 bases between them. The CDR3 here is CASSVDGGTSGYTF. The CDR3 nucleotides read TGCGCCAGCAGCGTCGACGGCGGGACCTCGGGCTACACCTTC.

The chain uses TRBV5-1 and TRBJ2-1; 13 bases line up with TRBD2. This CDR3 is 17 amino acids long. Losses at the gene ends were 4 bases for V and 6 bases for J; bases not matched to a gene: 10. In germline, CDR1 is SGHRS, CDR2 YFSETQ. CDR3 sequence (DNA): TGCGCCAGCAGCACCGGACTAGCGGGAGCCCTTTTCAATGAGCAGTTCTTC. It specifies CASSTGLAGALFNEQFF.

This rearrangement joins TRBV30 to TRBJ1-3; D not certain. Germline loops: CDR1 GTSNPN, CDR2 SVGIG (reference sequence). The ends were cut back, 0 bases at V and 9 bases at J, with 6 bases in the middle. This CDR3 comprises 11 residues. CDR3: CAWSVIFTIYF. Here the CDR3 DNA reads TGTGCCTGGAGTGTAATCTTCACCATATATTTT.

In nucleotides, the CDR3 is TGTGCCAGCAGCCCGGGAACAGGGAGGGGTGAGCAGTTCTTC. It is translated as CASSPGTGRGEQFF. The chain combines TRBV7-6 with TRBJ2-1; D might be TRBD2 (7 bases). Germline assignment: CDR1 SGHVS and CDR2 FNYEAQ. CDR3 length equals 14 residues. The V gene lost 5 bases and the J gene lost 9 bases, with 17 bases spanning the gap.

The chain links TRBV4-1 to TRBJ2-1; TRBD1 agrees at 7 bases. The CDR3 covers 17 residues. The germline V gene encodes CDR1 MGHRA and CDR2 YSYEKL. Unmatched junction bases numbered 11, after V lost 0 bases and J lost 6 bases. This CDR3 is CASSQDSDRARGNEQFF. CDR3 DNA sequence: TGCGCCAGCAGCCAAGATTCTGACAGGGCTAGGGGCAATGAGCAGTTCTTC.

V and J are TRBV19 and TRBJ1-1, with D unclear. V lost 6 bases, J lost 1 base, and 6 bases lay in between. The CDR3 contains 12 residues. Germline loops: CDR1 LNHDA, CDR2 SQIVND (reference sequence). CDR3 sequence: CASRQKNTEAFF. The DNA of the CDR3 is TGTGCCAGTAGACAGAAGAACACTGAAGCTTTCTTT.

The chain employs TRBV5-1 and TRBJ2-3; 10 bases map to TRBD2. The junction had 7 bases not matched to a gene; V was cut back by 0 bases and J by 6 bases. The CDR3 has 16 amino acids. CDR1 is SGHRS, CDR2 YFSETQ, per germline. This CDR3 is CASSLALAGAADTQYF. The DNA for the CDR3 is TGCGCCAGCAGCTTGGCCCTAGCGGGAGCGGCGGATACGCAGTATTTT.

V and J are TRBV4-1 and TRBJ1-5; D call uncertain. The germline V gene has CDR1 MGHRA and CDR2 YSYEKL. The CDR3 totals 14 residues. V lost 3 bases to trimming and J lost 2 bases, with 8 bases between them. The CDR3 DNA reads TGCGCCAGCAGCCAGAGGAGGGGCAATCAGCCCCAGCATTTT. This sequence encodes CASSQRRGNQPQHF.

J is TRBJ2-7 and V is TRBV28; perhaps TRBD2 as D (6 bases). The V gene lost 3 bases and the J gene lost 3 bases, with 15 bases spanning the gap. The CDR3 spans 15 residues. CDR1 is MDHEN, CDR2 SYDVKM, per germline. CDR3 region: CASSFFPGSIYEQYF. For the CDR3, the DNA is TGTGCCAGCAGTTTCTTCCCCGGGAGTATCTACGAGCAGTACTTC.

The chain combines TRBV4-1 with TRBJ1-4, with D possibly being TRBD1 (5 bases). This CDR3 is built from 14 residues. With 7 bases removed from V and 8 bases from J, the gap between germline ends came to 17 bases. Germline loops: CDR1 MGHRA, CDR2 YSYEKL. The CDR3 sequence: CASKRGDKTEKLFF. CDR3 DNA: TGCGCCAGCAAACGGGGGGATAAGACGGAAAAACTGTTTTTT.